The clone carrying this T cell receptor beta chain was detected many times. The antigen remains unidentified. By 5'RACE with 10-nucleotide random UMIs, the cDNA was made. Every sequencing run drew on 15-18 subjects and yielded over 160 million TCR-beta sequences. One entry per CDR3 protein, called by TCRdb with MiXCR from the 5' RACE reads. The sample yields about 92,000 distinct CDR3 sequences, approximately 4% seen once. This entry is derived from a study of neurological immune-mediated disorders. Study in general: 31 of 34 multiple sclerosis patients had relapsing-remitting disease; 3 had secondary progressive. Study-level results: HTLV-1-associated myelopathy had the most TCR clonal expansion, whereas multiple sclerosis had the least (lower than in healthy controls).

The CDR3 contains 14 residues. Germline CDR1 SGHDT, CDR2 YYEEEE. Trimming removed 2 bases at V and 0 bases at J, with 6 bases between. The TCR sequence derives from a woman aged 45-65 years with multiple sclerosis. The material sequenced was PBMCs. J is TRBJ2-1 and V is TRBV5-6; D not certain. CDR3 nucleotide sequence: TGTGCCAGCAGCTTAGACCGCTCCTACAATGAGCAGTTCTTC. It translates to CASSLDRSYNEQFF. Combining the CDR3 with reference TRBV5-6 and TRBJ2-1 gives the whole variable domain DAGVTQSPTHLIKTRGQQVTLRCSPKSGHDTVSWYQQALGQGPQFIFQYYEEEERQRGNFPDRFSGHQFPNYSSELNVNALLLGDSALYLCASSLDRSYNEQFFGPGTRLTVL.